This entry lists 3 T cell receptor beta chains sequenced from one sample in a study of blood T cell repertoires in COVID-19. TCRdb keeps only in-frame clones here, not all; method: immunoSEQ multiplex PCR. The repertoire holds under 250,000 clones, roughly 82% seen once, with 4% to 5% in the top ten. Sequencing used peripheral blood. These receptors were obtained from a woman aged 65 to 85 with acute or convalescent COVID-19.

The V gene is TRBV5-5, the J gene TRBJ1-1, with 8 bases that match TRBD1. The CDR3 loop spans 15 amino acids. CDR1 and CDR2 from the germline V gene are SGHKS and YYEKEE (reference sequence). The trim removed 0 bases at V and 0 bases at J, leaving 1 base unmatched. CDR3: CASSLGTGLNTEAFF. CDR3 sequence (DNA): TGTGCCAGCAGCTTGGGGACAGGGCTGAACACTGAAGCTTTCTTT.

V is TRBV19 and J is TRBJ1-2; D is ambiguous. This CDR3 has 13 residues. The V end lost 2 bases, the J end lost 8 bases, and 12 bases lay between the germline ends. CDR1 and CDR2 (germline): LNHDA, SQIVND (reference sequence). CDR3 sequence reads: CASSIKVAGGYTF. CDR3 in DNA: TGTGCCAGTAGTATAAAGGTAGCGGGAGGCTACACCTTC.

The CDR3 nucleotides read TGTGCCAGCAGTTACTCGAGTAAAGTACTAGCGGGGTCCCGGGAGACCCAGTACTTC. It encodes CASSYSSKVLAGSRETQYF. The V and J genes are TRBV6-2 or TRBV6-3 and TRBJ2-5, with 10 bases lining up with TRBD2. Germline values: CDR1 MNHEY, CDR2 SVGEGT. V lost 0 bases, J lost 5 bases, and 15 bases stayed unmatched. The CDR3 sequence is 19 residues long.